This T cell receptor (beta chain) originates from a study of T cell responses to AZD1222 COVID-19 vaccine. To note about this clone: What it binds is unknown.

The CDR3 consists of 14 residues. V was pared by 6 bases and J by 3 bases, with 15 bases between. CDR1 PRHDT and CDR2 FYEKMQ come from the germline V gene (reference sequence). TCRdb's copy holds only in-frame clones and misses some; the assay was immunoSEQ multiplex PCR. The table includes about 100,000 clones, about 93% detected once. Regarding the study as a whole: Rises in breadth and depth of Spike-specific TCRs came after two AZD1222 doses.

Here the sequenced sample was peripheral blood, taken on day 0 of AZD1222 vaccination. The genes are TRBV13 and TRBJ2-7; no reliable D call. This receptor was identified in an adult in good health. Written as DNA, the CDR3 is TGTGCCAGCAGTCCAAACGGGCCCTACTACGAGCAGTACTTC. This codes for CASSPNGPYYEQYF.